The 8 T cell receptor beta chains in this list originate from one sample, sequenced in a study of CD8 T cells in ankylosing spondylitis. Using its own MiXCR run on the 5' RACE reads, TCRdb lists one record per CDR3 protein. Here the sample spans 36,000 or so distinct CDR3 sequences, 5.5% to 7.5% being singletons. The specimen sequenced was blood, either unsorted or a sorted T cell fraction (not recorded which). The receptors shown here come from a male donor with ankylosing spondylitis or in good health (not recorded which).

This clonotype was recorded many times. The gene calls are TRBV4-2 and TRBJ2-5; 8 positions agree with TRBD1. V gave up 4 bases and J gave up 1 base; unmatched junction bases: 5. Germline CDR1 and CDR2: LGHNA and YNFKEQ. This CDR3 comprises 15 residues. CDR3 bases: TGTGCCAGCAGCCGACAGGGGATGTTCCAAGAGACCCAGTACTTC. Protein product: CASSRQGMFQETQYF.

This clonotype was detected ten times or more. CDR3 sequence reads: CASSQVYYQGYGYTF. CDR3 nucleotide sequence: TGCGCCAGCAGCCAAGTTTATTACCAGGGTTATGGCTACACCTTC. This chain links TRBV4-3 with TRBJ1-2; possible D gene TRBD1, 5 bases. V lost 1 base and J 5 bases, leaving 14 bases between the germline ends. This CDR3 comprises 15 residues. Germline assignment: CDR1 LGHNA and CDR2 YSLEER.

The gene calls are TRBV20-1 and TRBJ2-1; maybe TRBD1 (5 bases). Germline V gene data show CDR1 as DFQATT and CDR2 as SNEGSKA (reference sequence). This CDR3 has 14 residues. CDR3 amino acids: CFSPDIRGDNEQFF. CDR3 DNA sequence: TGCTTCTCCCCCGACATTAGGGGTGACAATGAGCAGTTCTTC.

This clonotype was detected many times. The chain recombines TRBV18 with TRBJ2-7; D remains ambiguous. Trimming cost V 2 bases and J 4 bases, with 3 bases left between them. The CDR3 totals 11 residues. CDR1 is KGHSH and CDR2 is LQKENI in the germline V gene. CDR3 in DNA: TGTGCCAGCTCACCAGGGTACGAGCAGTACTTC. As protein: CASSPGYEQYF.

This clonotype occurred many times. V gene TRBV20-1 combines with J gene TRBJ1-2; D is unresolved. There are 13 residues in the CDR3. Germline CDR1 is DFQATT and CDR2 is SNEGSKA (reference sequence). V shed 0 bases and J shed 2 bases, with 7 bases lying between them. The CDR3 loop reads CSARDARNYGYTF. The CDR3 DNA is TGCAGTGCTAGAGATGCCAGAAACTATGGCTACACCTTC.

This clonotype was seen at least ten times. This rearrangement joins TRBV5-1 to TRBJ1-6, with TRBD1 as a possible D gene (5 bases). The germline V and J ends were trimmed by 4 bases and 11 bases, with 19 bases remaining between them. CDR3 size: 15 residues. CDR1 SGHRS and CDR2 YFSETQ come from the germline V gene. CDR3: CASSGGDSPRTPLHF. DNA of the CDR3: TGCGCCAGCAGCGGAGGAGACAGTCCCCGGACACCCCTCCACTTT.

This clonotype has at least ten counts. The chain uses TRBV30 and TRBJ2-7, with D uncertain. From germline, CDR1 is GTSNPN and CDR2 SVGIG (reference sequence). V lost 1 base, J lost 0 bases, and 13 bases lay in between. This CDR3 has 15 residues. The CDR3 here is CAWSAPRLSSYEQYF. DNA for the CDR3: TGTGCCTGGAGTGCCCCCCGGTTGAGCTCCTACGAGCAGTACTTC.

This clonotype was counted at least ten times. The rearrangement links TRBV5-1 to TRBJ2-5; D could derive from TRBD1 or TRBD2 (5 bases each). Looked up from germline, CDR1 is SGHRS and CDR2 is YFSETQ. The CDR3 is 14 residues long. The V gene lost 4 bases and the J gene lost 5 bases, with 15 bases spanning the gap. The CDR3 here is CASSNTGGQETQYF. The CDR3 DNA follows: TGCGCCAGCAGCAACACTGGGGGTCAGGAGACCCAGTACTTC.